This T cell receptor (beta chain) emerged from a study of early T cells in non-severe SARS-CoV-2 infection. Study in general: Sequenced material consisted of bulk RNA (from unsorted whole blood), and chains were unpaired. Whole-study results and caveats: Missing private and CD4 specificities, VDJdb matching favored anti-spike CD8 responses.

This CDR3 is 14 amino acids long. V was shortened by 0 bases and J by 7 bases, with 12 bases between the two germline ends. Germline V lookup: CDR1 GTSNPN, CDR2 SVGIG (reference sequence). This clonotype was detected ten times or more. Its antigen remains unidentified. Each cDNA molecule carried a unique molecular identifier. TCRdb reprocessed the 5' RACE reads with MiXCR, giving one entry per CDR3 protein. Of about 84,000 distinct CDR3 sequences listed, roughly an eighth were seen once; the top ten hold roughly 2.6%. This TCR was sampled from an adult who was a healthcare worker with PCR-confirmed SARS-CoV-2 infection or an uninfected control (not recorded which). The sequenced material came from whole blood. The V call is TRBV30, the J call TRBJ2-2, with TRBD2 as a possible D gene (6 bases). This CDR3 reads CAWSVLGGLGELFF. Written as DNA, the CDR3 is TGTGCCTGGAGTGTACTGGGGGGACTCGGGGAGCTGTTTTTT. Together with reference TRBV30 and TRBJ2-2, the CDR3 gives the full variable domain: SQTIHQWPATLVQPVGSPLSLECTVEGTSNPNLYWYRQAAGRGLQLLFYSVGIGQISSEVPQNLSASRPQDRQFILSSKKLLLSDSGFYLCAWSVLGGLGELFFGEGSRLTVL.